Listed here are 11 T cell receptor beta chains from one sample, sequenced in a study of identical twins. TCRdb re-called the 5' RACE reads through MiXCR, storing one row per CDR3 protein. The sample shows about 900,000 distinct CDR3 sequences, around 12% of them seen only once. These same data were also listed under a study on yellow fever vaccine responses in identical twins.

Specimen: PBMCs. These receptors were obtained from a woman younger than 30 in good health.

This clonotype was seen many times. The CDR3 sequence: CAISESPSANTGELFF. CDR3 DNA: TGTGCCATCAGTGAGTCGCCCAGCGCGAACACCGGGGAGCTGTTTTTT. This chain links TRBV10-3 with TRBJ2-2; D gene uncertain. The CDR3 is 16 residues long. Germline assignment: CDR1 ENHRY and CDR2 SYGVKD. Trimming cost V 0 bases and J 0 bases, with 8 bases left between them.

This clonotype occurred a few times. V gene TRBV29-1 combines with J gene TRBJ2-1; TRBD2 aligns across 15 bases. CDR3 length: 16 residues. Germline loops: CDR1 SQVTM, CDR2 ANQGSEA. Germline trimming cut 6 bases from V and 9 bases from J; bases unmatched to any gene: 12. The CDR3 coding sequence is TGCAGCGTCCCTTTTGTCGGACTAGCGGGAGGGGTTGAGCAGTTCTTC. Amino acid sequence: CSVPFVGLAGGVEQFF.

This clonotype was detected only a few times. The junction does not match germline at one end; this may be a read error. The chain is built from TRBV3-1 and TRBJ2-1, with TRBD2 matching 10 bases. The length of the CDR3 is 14 residues. Germline V CDR1 and CDR2: LGHDT, YNNKEL (reference sequence). Written as DNA, the CDR3 is TGTGCCAGCAGCCAAGAAGCAGGAGCTAGCGGGGGTATCTTC. It encodes CASSQEAGASGGIF.

This chain links TRBV11-1 with TRBJ2-2; D call uncertain. Germline V gives CDR1 SGHAT, CDR2 FQDESV (reference sequence). The CDR3 length is 18 residues. V shed 4 bases and J shed 0 bases, with 18 bases lying between them. In DNA form, the CDR3 reads TGTGCCAGCAGCTCAGAGTTTGGTCAGAGACCGAACACCGGGGAGCTGTTTTTT. It yields the protein CASSSEFGQRPNTGELFF.

This clonotype was found a few times. The genes are TRBV29-1 and TRBJ2-1, with D tentatively TRBD1 or TRBD2 (6 bases each). Trimming stripped 7 bases from V and 8 bases from J, with 18 bases between. Germline V CDR1 and CDR2: SQVTM, ANQGSEA. The CDR3 covers 13 residues. CDR3 coding DNA: TGCAGCGGGAGGGGGGCTTCAACTTATGAGCAGTTCTTC. Its translation is CSGRGASTYEQFF.

The rearrangement joins TRBV6-1 to TRBJ1-6; D unresolved. The CDR3 is made up of 15 amino acids. Trimming pared 3 bases from V and 7 bases from J, leaving 13 bases between. CDR1 is MNHNS, CDR2 SASEGT, per germline. CDR3 bases: TGTGCCAGCAGTGACGGGTTCACGGGAAATTCACCCCTCCACTTT. Translating gives CASSDGFTGNSPLHF.

The chain links TRBV24-1 to TRBJ2-5; D is undetermined. Germline CDR1 is KGHDR and CDR2 is SFDVKD. The CDR3 runs 14 residues. Trimming stripped 5 bases from V and 1 base from J, with 10 bases between. CDR3 in amino acids: CATSVTETQETQYF. CDR3 in DNA: TGTGCCACCAGTGTTACGGAGACCCAAGAGACCCAGTACTTC.

The chain recombines TRBV15 with TRBJ2-7; the D is unclear. The CDR3 has 13 amino acids. The ends were cut back, 0 bases at V and 6 bases at J, with 9 bases in the middle. Germline V gene sequence: CDR1 LNHNV, CDR2 YYDKDF (reference sequence). The CDR3 sequence is CATSRDLVSEQYV. DNA for the CDR3: TGTGCCACCAGCAGAGATCTAGTGTCCGAGCAGTACGTC.

V usage is TRBV7-9 and J usage is TRBJ2-1; 14 nucleotides match TRBD2. V shed 0 bases and J 7 bases; nucleotides not matched to a gene: 5. CDR3 length: 17 amino acids. Germline V CDR1 and CDR2: SEHNR, FQNEAQ (reference sequence). The CDR3 reads CASSLAPGTSGRNEQFF. For the CDR3, the DNA is TGTGCCAGCAGCTTAGCTCCCGGGACTAGCGGGAGAAATGAGCAGTTCTTC.

The table lists this clonotype with a few counts. In DNA form, the CDR3 reads TGTGCCAGCAGTTTAGTCCCCCACGAGCAGTACTTC. It yields the protein CASSLVPHEQYF. V usage is TRBV28 and J usage is TRBJ2-7; the D is unclear. Trimming shortened V by 2 bases and J by 5 bases, and 7 bases separated the two germline ends. Germline-derived CDR1 and CDR2 are MDHEN and SYDVKM. The CDR3 sequence is 12 residues long.

There are a few counts of this clonotype. The chain employs TRBV27 and TRBJ2-1; tentative D call: TRBD1 (6 bases). Trimming removed 3 bases at V and 10 bases at J, with 16 bases between. CDR3 length equals 14 residues. The germline CDR1 and CDR2 sequences are MNHEY and SMNVEV (reference sequence). CDR3 sequence: CASSFSTGLGEQFF. As DNA, the CDR3 is TGTGCCAGCAGTTTCAGTACAGGGTTAGGGGAGCAGTTCTTC.